This T cell receptor (beta chain) stems from a study of technical replicates of blood from a few donors. The assay was immunoSEQ multiplex PCR, and TCRdb's table has in-frame clones only and misses some. The table shows about 76,000 clones, with around 97% occurring only once. The germline CDR1 and CDR2 sequences are MNHNY and SVGAGI (reference sequence). V shed 7 bases and J 3 bases; nucleotides not matched to a gene: 11. This CDR3 region has 15 residues. This TCR was recovered from a human donor in good health. The sequenced sample consisted of T cells isolated from PBMCs. The chain uses TRBV6-6 and TRBJ1-2; 7 bases are a match to TRBD1. CDR3 nucleotides: TGTGCCAGCACCCCCAGGTTAGGGGGCGACTATGGCTACACCTTC. Its translation is CASTPRLGGDYGYTF.